This record covers a single TCR beta chain. The target antigen is unknown. Germline and junction disagree at one end, which may indicate a read error. These data originate in a study of regulatory T cells in long-lasting Graves disease. The sample's time point: persistent/refractory GD, antithyroid drugs over 5 years with positive TRAb. PBMC-derived RNA was used for the TCR library. Patients were enrolled at an endocrinology department in Xi'an, China. The length of the CDR3 is 12 residues. The germline V gene has CDR1 SGHTA and CDR2 FQGNSA. Study observations and caveats: Persistent disease favored TRBV28, TRBJ1-2 and TRBJ2-5.

The TCR beta library used iRepertoire HTBI primers with Arm-PCR amplification of CDR3. One entry per CDR3 protein results from TCRdb running MiXCR on the multiplex PCR reads. Here the sample spans roughly 500,000 distinct CDR3 sequences, about 22% being singletons. The J gene is TRBJ2-7, the V gene TRBV7-2; 9 bases are a match to TRBD2. The material sequenced was peripheral blood mononuclear cells (PBMCs), taken when the disease was refractory, from a patient treated with antithyroid drugs. This clonotype was obtained from a female donor with Graves disease. The CDR3: CASSGGGGETPF. CDR3 nucleotides: TGTGCCAGCAGCGGCGGGGGGGGCGAGACCCCCTTC.